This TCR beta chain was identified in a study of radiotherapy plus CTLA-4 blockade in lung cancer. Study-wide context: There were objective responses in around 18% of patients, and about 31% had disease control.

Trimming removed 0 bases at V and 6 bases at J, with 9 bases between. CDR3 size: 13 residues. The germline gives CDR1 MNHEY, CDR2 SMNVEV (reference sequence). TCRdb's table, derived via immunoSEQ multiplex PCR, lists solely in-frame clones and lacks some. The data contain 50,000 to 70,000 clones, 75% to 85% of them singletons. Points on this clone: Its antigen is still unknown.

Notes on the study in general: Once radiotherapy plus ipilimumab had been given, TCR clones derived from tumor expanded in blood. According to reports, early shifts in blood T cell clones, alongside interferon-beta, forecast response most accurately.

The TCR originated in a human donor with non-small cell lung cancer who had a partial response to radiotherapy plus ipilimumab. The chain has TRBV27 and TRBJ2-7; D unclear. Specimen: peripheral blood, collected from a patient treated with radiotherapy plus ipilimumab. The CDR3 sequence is CASSLSWFSEQYF. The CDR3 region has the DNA TGTGCCAGCAGTTTATCGTGGTTTAGCGAGCAGTACTTC.